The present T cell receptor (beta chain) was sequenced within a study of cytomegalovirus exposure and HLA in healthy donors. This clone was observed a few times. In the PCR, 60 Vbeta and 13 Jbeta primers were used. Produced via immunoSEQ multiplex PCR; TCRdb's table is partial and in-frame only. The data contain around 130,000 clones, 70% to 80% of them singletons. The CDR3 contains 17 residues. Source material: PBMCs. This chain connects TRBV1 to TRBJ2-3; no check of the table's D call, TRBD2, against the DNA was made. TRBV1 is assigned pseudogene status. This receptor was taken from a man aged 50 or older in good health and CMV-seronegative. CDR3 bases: TGCACCAGCAGCCGACCCATTACTAGCGGGATGTCAGATACGCAGTATTTT. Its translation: CTSSRPITSGMSDTQYF.